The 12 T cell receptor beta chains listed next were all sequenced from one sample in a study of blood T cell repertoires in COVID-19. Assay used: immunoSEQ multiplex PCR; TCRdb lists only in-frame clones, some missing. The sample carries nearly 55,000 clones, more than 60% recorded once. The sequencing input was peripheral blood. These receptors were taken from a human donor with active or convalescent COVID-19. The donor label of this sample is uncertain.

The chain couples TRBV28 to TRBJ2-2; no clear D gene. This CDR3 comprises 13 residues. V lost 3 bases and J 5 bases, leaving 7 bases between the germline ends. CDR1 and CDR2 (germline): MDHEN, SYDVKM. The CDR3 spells CASSLGLTGELFF. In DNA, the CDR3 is TGTGCCAGCAGTTTGGGCTTGACCGGGGAGCTGTTTTTT.

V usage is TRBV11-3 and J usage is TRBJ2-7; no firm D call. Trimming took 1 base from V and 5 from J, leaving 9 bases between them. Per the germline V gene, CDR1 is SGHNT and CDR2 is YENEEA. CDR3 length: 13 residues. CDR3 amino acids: CASSLGPVNEQYF. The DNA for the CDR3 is TGTGCCAGCAGCTTAGGCCCGGTGAACGAGCAGTACTTC.

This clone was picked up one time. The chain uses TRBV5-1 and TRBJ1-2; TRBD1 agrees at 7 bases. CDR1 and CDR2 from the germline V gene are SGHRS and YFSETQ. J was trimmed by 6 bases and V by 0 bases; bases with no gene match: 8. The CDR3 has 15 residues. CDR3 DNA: TGCGCCAGCAGCTTGGAGAGGGGGCCCAAGGATGGCTACACCTTC. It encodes CASSLERGPKDGYTF. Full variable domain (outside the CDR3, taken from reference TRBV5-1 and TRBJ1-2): KAGVTQTPRYLIKTRGQQVTLSCSPISGHRSVSWYQQTPGQGLQFLFEYFSETQRNKGNFPGRFSGRQFSNSRSEMNVSTLELGDSALYLCASSLERGPKDGYTFGSGTRLTVV.

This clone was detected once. The CDR3 is CASSYLGLALNEQFF. The CDR3 coding sequence is TGTGCCAGCAGTTACCTTGGACTAGCGTTGAATGAGCAGTTCTTC. V usage is TRBV6-2 or TRBV6-3 and J usage is TRBJ2-1; the match to TRBD2 covers 9 bases. Germline V gene data show CDR1 as MNHEY and CDR2 as SVGEGT. The CDR3 has 15 residues. The V segment lost 2 bases and the J segment 7 bases; nucleotides outside the gene matches: 6.

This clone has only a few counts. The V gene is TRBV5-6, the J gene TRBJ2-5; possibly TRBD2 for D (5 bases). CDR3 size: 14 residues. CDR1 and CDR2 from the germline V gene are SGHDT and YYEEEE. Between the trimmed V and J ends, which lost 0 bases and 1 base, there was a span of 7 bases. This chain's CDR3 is CASSLVSGQETQYF. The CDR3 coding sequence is TGTGCCAGCAGCTTGGTCAGCGGCCAAGAGACCCAGTACTTC.

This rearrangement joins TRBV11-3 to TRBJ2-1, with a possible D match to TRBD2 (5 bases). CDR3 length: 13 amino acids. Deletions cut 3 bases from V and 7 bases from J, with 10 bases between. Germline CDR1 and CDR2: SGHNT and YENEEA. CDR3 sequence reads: CASSLNLANEQFF. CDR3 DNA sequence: TGTGCCAGCAGCTTGAATCTAGCTAATGAGCAGTTCTTC.

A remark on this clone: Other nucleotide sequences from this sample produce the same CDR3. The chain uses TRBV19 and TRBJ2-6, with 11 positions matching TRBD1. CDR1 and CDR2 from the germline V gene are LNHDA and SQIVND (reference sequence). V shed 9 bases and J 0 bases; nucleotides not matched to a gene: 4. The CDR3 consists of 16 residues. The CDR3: CASSGTGGSGANVLTF. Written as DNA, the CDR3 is TGTGCCAGCTCCGGGACAGGGGGCTCTGGGGCCAACGTCCTGACTTTC.

This chain's CDR3 is CAISAVPDTGELFF. In DNA form, the CDR3 reads TGTGCCATCAGTGCCGTCCCCGACACCGGGGAGCTGTTTTTT. The chain links TRBV10-3 to TRBJ2-2; D call uncertain. The ends were cut back, 4 bases at V and 3 bases at J, with 9 bases in the middle. This CDR3 region has 14 residues. Germline assignment: CDR1 ENHRY and CDR2 SYGVKD.

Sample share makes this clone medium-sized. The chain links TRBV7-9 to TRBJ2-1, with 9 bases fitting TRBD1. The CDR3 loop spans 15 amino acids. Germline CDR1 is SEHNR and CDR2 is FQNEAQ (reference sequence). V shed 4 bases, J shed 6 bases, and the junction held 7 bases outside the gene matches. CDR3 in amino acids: CASSWGQGQGNEQFF. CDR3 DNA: TGTGCCAGCAGCTGGGGACAGGGTCAGGGCAATGAGCAGTTCTTC.

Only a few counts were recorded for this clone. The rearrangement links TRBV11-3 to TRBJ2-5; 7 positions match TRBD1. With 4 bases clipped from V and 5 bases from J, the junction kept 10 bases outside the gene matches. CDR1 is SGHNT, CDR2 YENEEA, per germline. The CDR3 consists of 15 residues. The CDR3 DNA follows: TGTGCCAGCAGCTCCACGGGGACAGCCCGTGAGACCCAGTACTTC. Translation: CASSSTGTARETQYF.

The CDR3 loop reads CASSTQTSPLYGYTF. CDR3 coding DNA: TGTGCCAGCAGCACACAGACATCGCCGCTCTATGGCTACACCTTC. V usage is TRBV11-3 and J usage is TRBJ1-2; D is undetermined. Trimming pared 5 bases from V and 4 bases from J, leaving 17 bases between. CDR1 and CDR2 (germline): SGHNT, YENEEA. CDR3 length: 15 amino acids.

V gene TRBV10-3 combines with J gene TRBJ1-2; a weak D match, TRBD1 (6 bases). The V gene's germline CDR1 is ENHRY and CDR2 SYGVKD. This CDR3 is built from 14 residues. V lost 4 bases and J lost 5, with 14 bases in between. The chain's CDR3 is CAISAGQEKYGYTF. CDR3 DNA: TGTGCCATCAGTGCGGGACAAGAGAAATATGGCTACACCTTC.